These T cell receptor beta chains were read from a single sample in a study of blood T cell repertoires in COVID-19. Assay: immunoSEQ multiplex PCR; the TCRdb copy retains only in-frame clones and omits some. The table shows tens of thousands of clones, with 80% to 90% occurring only once. Sequenced material: peripheral blood. These receptors all come from a man aged 60-69 years with acute or convalescent COVID-19. Both conserved end residues are part of each CDR3. A D gene is named only where the DNA matches it firmly. Size is omitted from some rows. Given values are once, few, many or a class for expanded clones.

V	J	size	D	CDR3	DNA
TRBV6-5	TRBJ1-1	NA	NA	CASSSGAGRTEAFF	TGTGCCAGCAGTTCAGGGGCAGGGCGAACTGAAGCTTTCTTT
TRBV5-5	TRBJ2-7	NA	TRBD2	CASSWGGSEQYF	TGTGCCAGCAGCTGGGGAGGGTCCGAGCAGTACTTC
TRBV6-5	TRBJ1-1	NA	NA	CASSPRGVTEAFF	TGTGCCAGCAGTCCCCGGGGGGTCACTGAAGCTTTCTTT
TRBV27	TRBJ1-1	NA	TRBD1	CASSLYPRDRGEAFF	TGTGCCAGCAGTTTATACCCCCGGGACAGGGGTGAAGCTTTCTTT
TRBV30	TRBJ1-6	NA	TRBD1	CAWSVEGARSYNSPLHF	TGTGCCTGGAGTGTTGAGGGGGCGCGATCCTATAATTCACCCCTCCACTTT
TRBV4-1	TRBJ1-4	NA	NA	CASSLSDGDEKLFF	TGCGCCAGCAGCCTGTCGGACGGGGATGAAAAACTGTTTTTT
TRBV6-5	TRBJ1-2	NA	NA	CASSYRTGTQGYTF	TGTGCCAGCAGTTACCGTACCGGGACTCAGGGCTACACCTTC
TRBV6-2/TRBV6-3	TRBJ2-7	NA	NA	CASSYSARQGGNYEQYF	TGTGCCAGCAGTTACTCGGCCCGGCAGGGGGGTAACTACGAGCAGTACTTC
TRBV5-4	TRBJ2-3	NA	TRBD1	CASSWDSQSSTDTQYF	TGTGCCAGCAGCTGGGACAGCCAATCTAGCACAGATACGCAGTATTTT
TRBV19	TRBJ2-7	once	TRBD1	CASSTIRDRGMEQYF	TGTGCCAGTAGTACAATCCGGGACAGGGGTATGGAGCAGTACTTC
TRBV5-1	TRBJ1-3	NA	NA	CASSLAGVGNTIYF	TGCGCCAGCAGCTTGGCGGGAGTTGGAAACACCATATATTTT
TRBV6-6	TRBJ2-1	NA	TRBD2	CASSQRGARLGYNEQFF	TGTGCCAGCAGTCAGCGGGGGGCCCGGTTGGGCTACAATGAGCAGTTCTTC
TRBV4-1	TRBJ2-5	NA	TRBD2	CASSQDPSGGYQETQYF	TGCGCCAGCAGCCAAGATCCTAGCGGGGGGTACCAAGAGACCCAGTACTTC
TRBV30	TRBJ1-6	once	TRBD1	CAWSTGQGYNSPLHF	TGTGCCTGGAGTACAGGACAGGGATATAATTCACCCCTCCACTTT
TRBV12-5	TRBJ1-5	NA	NA	CASGLPGNQPQHF	TGTGCTAGTGGTTTGCCCGGGAATCAGCCCCAGCATTTT
TRBV7-2	TRBJ2-7	NA	TRBD1	CASSKSDRGSYEQYF	TGTGCCAGCAGCAAATCCGACAGGGGGAGCTACGAGCAGTACTTC
TRBV6-1	TRBJ2-7	NA	NA	CASSEKWEGVEQYF	TGTGCCAGCAGTGAAAAGTGGGAAGGGGTCGAGCAGTACTTC
TRBV5-6	TRBJ1-1	NA	NA	CASSVTRGTRAFF	TGTGCCAGCAGCGTTACCAGGGGAACCCGAGCTTTCTTT
TRBV3-1/TRBV3-2	TRBJ1-4	NA	NA	CASSRGGRKLFF	TGTGCCAGCAGCCGGGGGGGGAGAAAACTGTTTTTT
TRBV9	TRBJ2-5	NA	NA	CASSVGQASVGVVGTQYF	TGTGCCAGCAGCGTAGGACAGGCCAGCGTAGGGGTTGTCGGGACCCAGTACTTC
TRBV29-1	TRBJ2-7	NA	TRBD1	CSVEGQTYEQYF	TGCAGCGTTGAGGGACAGACCTACGAGCAGTACTTC
TRBV7-2	TRBJ1-2	NA	TRBD1	CASSLPPGGNYGYTF	TGTGCCAGCAGCCTCCCCCCAGGGGGCAACTATGGCTACACCTTC
TRBV11-2	TRBJ2-7	NA	TRBD1	CASSLGLGQGYEQYF	TGTGCCAGCAGCTTAGGTCTGGGACAGGGCTACGAGCAGTACTTC
TRBV7-2	TRBJ2-2	once	NA	CASSSQGSRANTGELFF	TGTGCCAGCAGCTCGCAGGGTTCCCGCGCGAACACCGGGGAGCTGTTTTTT
TRBV6-5	TRBJ1-2	once	NA	CASSNRAGYGYTF	TGTGCCAGCAGTAACAGGGCTGGGTATGGCTACACCTTC
TRBV30	TRBJ2-7	NA	TRBD2	CAWSVRSGTRGGYEQYF	TGTGCCTGGAGTGTACGATCCGGGACTAGGGGAGGCTACGAGCAGTACTTC
TRBV1	TRBJ2-3	NA	NA	CTSSGTGRNGQYF	TGCACCAGCAGCGGGACAGGCCGCAATGGGCAGTATTTT
TRBV6-4	TRBJ1-1	NA	TRBD1	CASSEGTGSEAFF	TGTGCCAGCAGTGAGGGGACAGGTTCGGAAGCTTTCTTT
TRBV19	TRBJ1-5	NA	TRBD1	CASSMWDRGLMPQHF	TGTGCCAGTAGTATGTGGGACAGGGGTTTGATGCCCCAGCATTTT
TRBV19	TRBJ2-7	NA	TRBD2	CASSTSGREGRYEQYF	TGTGCCAGTAGTACCTCAGGGAGGGAGGGGCGATACGAGCAGTACTTC
TRBV27	TRBJ2-5	NA	TRBD2	CASSLGTSGGGETQYF	TGTGCCAGCAGTTTAGGGACTAGCGGGGGCGGGGAGACCCAGTACTTC
TRBV27	TRBJ1-5	NA	NA	CASSLHTGTAVGPQHF	TGTGCCAGCAGTTTGCACACAGGGACGGCGGTCGGCCCCCAGCATTTT
TRBV10-3	TRBJ1-3	NA	NA	CAISEGGPRSGNTIYF	TGTGCCATCAGTGAGGGGGGCCCTCGCTCTGGAAACACCATATATTTT
TRBV2	TRBJ1-4	NA	NA	CASCDGGTGNEKLFF	TGTGCCAGCTGCGATGGGGGGACCGGTAATGAAAAACTGTTTTTT
TRBV3-1/TRBV3-2	TRBJ2-7	NA	TRBD1	CASSPEGQGLIVGLWEYEQYF	TGTGCCAGCAGCCCTGAGGGACAGGGTTTGATCGTTGGGCTCTGGGAATACGAGCAGTACTTC
TRBV2	TRBJ2-3	NA	TRBD2	CASSLAGGATDTQYF	TGTGCCAGCAGTCTAGCGGGGGGTGCCACAGATACGCAGTATTTT
TRBV6-1	TRBJ2-7	few	TRBD1	CASSEAGGLYYEQYF	TGTGCCAGCAGTGAAGCAGGGGGCCTTTACTACGAGCAGTACTTC
TRBV7-6	TRBJ2-5	NA	TRBD2	CASSLAPPSSGGYLVTQYF	TGTGCCAGCAGCTTAGCGCCTCCCTCTAGCGGGGGCTACCTCGTGACCCAGTACTTC
TRBV5-1	TRBJ1-2	NA	NA	CASSLFRATGGYTF	TGCGCCAGCAGCTTGTTCCGGGCAACAGGAGGCTACACCTTC
TRBV12-3/TRBV12-4	TRBJ1-4	few	NA	CASTPAWSEKLFF	TGTGCCAGCACCCCCGCCTGGAGTGAAAAACTGTTTTTT
TRBV15	TRBJ2-2	NA	TRBD1	CATSWTRGLLTGELFF	TGTGCCACCAGCTGGACGAGGGGGCTCCTCACCGGGGAGCTGTTTTTT
TRBV4-1	TRBJ2-1	NA	TRBD2	CASSQSGVGGAGNEQFF	TGCGCCAGCAGCCAGAGTGGGGTCGGGGGGGCAGGGAATGAGCAGTTCTTC
TRBV5-1	TRBJ1-5	NA	NA	CASSLNSRNQPQHF	TGCGCCAGCAGCTTGAACAGCCGAAATCAGCCCCAGCATTTT
TRBV10-3	TRBJ1-5	once	NA	CAISDHLGNQPQHF	TGTGCCATCAGTGACCACCTAGGCAATCAGCCCCAGCATTTT